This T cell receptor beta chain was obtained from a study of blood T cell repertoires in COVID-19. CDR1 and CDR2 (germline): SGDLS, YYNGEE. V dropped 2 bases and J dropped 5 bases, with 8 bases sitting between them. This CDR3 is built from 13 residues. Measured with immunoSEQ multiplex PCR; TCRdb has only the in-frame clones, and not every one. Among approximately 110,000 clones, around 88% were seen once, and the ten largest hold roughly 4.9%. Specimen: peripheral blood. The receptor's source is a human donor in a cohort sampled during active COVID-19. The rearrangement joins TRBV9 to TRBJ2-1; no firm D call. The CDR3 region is CASSVRFNNEQFF. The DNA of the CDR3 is TGTGCCAGCAGCGTTAGATTCAACAATGAGCAGTTCTTC.